This T cell receptor beta chain was sequenced during a study of blood T cell repertoires in COVID-19. Study background: Sample material is recorded as cDNA or gDNA derived from T cells, B-cell-depleted T cells, or PBMCs.

In the source study's methods: By means of reference gene primer amplification, nucleated cell counts were estimated. Sequencing was performed with immunoSEQ multiplex PCR; in TCRdb, only in-frame clones are kept and a portion is missing. V and J calls and clone size follow that table, whereas D and trimming were derived from the DNA. The table has some 65,000 clones, less than 95% seen once. This CDR3 has 15 residues. CDR1 and CDR2 from the germline V gene are LGHDT and YNNKEL (reference sequence). V shed 3 bases, J shed 7 bases, and the junction held 5 bases outside the gene matches. The Seattle patients, enrolled during active infection, were followed longitudinally.

The V and J genes are TRBV3-1 (or the pseudogene TRBV3-2) and TRBJ2-1; 11 positions match TRBD2. Sequencing input: peripheral blood. This clonotype was sampled from a man aged 50-60 years with COVID-19, enrolled during active disease. As DNA, the CDR3 is TGTGCCAGCAGCCAGCAACTAGCGGGAGCAAATGAGCAGTTCTTC. Amino acids: CASSQQLAGANEQFF.